These 9 T cell receptor beta chains originate from one sample sequenced in a study of T cell changes during pregnancy in multiple sclerosis. Produced via immunoSEQ multiplex PCR; TCRdb's table is partial and in-frame only. The sample has more than 45,000 clones, 90% to 95% seen once. The material sequenced was CD8+ T cells from peripheral blood mononuclear cells, taken in the second trimester of pregnancy. These receptors were obtained from a female donor with multiple sclerosis, enrolled in a pregnancy study.

This sequence joins TRBV13 and TRBJ2-3; 7 nucleotides align to TRBD1. This CDR3 comprises 13 residues. The germline CDR1 and CDR2 sequences are PRHDT and FYEKMQ (reference sequence). J was trimmed by 6 bases and V by 5 bases; bases with no gene match: 5. CDR3 in DNA: TGTGCCAGCAGCATTAGGGGGCTGGATACGCAGTATTTT. This gives the protein CASSIRGLDTQYF.

This chain uses TRBV29-1 with TRBJ2-7; possibly TRBD1 for D (6 bases). The CDR3 extends over 14 amino acids. V gave up 6 bases and J gave up 3 bases, with 18 bases separating them. Germline CDR1 is SQVTM and CDR2 is ANQGSEA. CDR3 in DNA: TGCAGCGTCAAAAGTAGCACAGGGAACTACGAGCAGTACTTC. Translation: CSVKSSTGNYEQYF.

This clone was recorded only once. V gene TRBV25-1 combines with J gene TRBJ2-2, with D perhaps matching TRBD2 (6 bases). V gave up 0 bases and J gave up 6 bases, with 8 bases separating them. The V gene's germline CDR1 is MGHDK and CDR2 SYGVNS. The CDR3 length is 14 residues. The CDR3 sequence: CASSEYWGAGELFF. CDR3 DNA: TGTGCCAGCAGTGAATATTGGGGGGCCGGGGAGCTGTTTTTT.

The chain combines TRBV4-3 with TRBJ1-1; maybe TRBD1 (6 bases). CDR3 length: 18 residues. The V and J ends lost 0 bases and 3 bases respectively, with 20 bases between them. Looked up from germline, CDR1 is LGHNA and CDR2 is YSLEER. DNA for the CDR3: TGCGCCAGCAGCCAAGAAATGCGCTTAGGGGGACGGTACACTGAAGCTTTCTTT. This encodes CASSQEMRLGGRYTEAFF.

Here the CDR3 DNA reads TGTGCCATCAGTGAGCGACTATTCACAGATACGCAGTATTTT. Translating gives CAISERLFTDTQYF. This chain joins TRBV10-3 and TRBJ2-3, with D maybe TRBD2 (5 bases). CDR3 length: 14 residues. Per germline, CDR1 ENHRY and CDR2 SYGVKD. Trimming pared 2 bases from V and 2 bases from J, leaving 8 bases between.

The DNA of the CDR3 is TGCGCCAGCAGCCCAGGGGCAGACCCCTCCTACAATGAGCAGTTCTTC. As protein: CASSPGADPSYNEQFF. This sequence joins TRBV4-3 and TRBJ2-1, with D tentatively TRBD1 (6 bases). This CDR3 comprises 16 residues. The V and J ends lost 4 bases and 0 bases respectively, with 13 bases between them. Germline-derived CDR1 and CDR2 are LGHNA and YSLEER.

The CDR3 sequence is CASSSLHRGETQYF. In DNA form, the CDR3 reads TGTGCCAGCAGCTCCCTGCACAGGGGTGAGACCCAGTACTTC. This chain uses TRBV5-5 with TRBJ2-5; 7 bases agree with TRBD1. This CDR3 is 14 amino acids long. Trimming cost V 3 bases and J 5 bases; bases outside gene matches: 7. Germline-derived CDR1 and CDR2 are SGHKS and YYEKEE (reference sequence).

The chain links TRBV12-5 to TRBJ1-1, with TRBD1 identical over 9 bases. CDR1 and CDR2 (germline): LGHNT, FRNRAP. After removal of 6 bases from V and 4 bases from J, the junction contained 3 bases not matched to a gene. This CDR3 is built from 13 residues. CDR3: CASGVTGGTEAFF. As DNA, the CDR3 is TGTGCTAGTGGGGTGACAGGGGGCACTGAAGCTTTCTTT.

The V call is TRBV30, the J call TRBJ2-7; the match to TRBD2 covers 11 bases. V dropped 0 bases and J dropped 5; count of bases not matched to a gene: 9. Germline V gene data show CDR1 as GTSNPN and CDR2 as SVGIG (reference sequence). The CDR3 is 16 amino acids. CDR3 sequence: CAWSVLAGGTSHEQYF. CDR3 in DNA: TGTGCCTGGAGTGTTTTAGCGGGAGGGACATCCCACGAGCAGTACTTC.